These 17 T cell receptor beta chains share one sample of origin, sequenced in a study of breast tumors, draining lymph nodes, adjacent tissues. Samples came from axillary lymph nodes draining the breast cancer. Each CDR3 protein is one row after TCRdb ran MiXCR on the multiplex PCR reads. This table has over 250,000 distinct CDR3 sequences, 30% appearing once. Sequenced input: axillary lymph node tissue. These receptors were taken from a female donor with breast cancer. Some clones in this sample may be carry-over from other donors' samples.

This clonotype was recorded many times. The genes are TRBV12-3 or TRBV12-4 and TRBJ2-5; 8 nucleotides align to TRBD1. The CDR3 spans 15 residues. The V gene end was trimmed by 1 base and the J gene end by 5 bases; junction bases not matched to a gene: 6. The chain's CDR3 is CASSLVQGAGETQYF. In DNA, the CDR3 is TGTGCCAGCAGTTTAGTCCAGGGGGCGGGGGAGACCCAGTACTTC.

This clonotype was seen ten or more times. The conserved final phenylalanine or tryptophan is absent from the CDR3, which likely points to a read error. The chain employs TRBV12-3 or TRBV12-4 and TRBJ1-4; D is undetermined. There are 14 residues in the CDR3. V was trimmed by 2 bases and J by 3 bases, leaving 7 bases between them. CDR3 loop: CASSLSGANEKLFS. The CDR3 nucleotides are TGTGCCAGCAGTTTAAGTGGGGCTAATGAAAAACTGTTTTCT.

V and J are TRBV19 and TRBJ1-5; the match to TRBD1 covers 8 bases. V trimming: 5 bases; J trimming: 6 bases; junction bases outside the gene matches: 9. The length of the CDR3 is 15 residues. The germline V gene has CDR1 LNHDA and CDR2 SQIVND (reference sequence). CDR3 loop: CASSQGAGGSQPQHF. The CDR3 DNA sequence: TGTGCCAGTAGTCAGGGGGCAGGGGGAAGTCAGCCCCAGCATTTT.

The J gene is TRBJ2-4, the V gene TRBV11-3; 10 bases are a match to TRBD2. Germline V gene lookup returns CDR1 SGHNT and CDR2 YENEEA. This CDR3 has 17 residues. Trimming cost V 5 bases and J 6 bases; bases outside gene matches: 13. Here the CDR3 DNA reads TGTGCCAGCAGCACGAGGACTAGCGGTCCCTTCAGAAACATTCAGTACTTC. Residues: CASSTRTSGPFRNIQYF.

In this sample, this clonotype turned up many times. The chain joins TRBV20-1 to TRBJ2-1, with 11 nucleotides matching TRBD2. This CDR3 comprises 16 residues. V dropped 1 base and J dropped 1; count of bases not matched to a gene: 3. Germline V gives CDR1 DFQATT, CDR2 SNEGSKA (reference sequence). CDR3 bases: TGCAGTGCTAGAGGACTAGCGGGATTGTCCTACAATGAGCAGTTCTTC. It is translated as CSARGLAGLSYNEQFF.

A word on this clonotype: A read error is possible here, since a much larger clone lies one base away. V usage is TRBV4-1 and J usage is TRBJ2-1, with D perhaps matching TRBD2 (7 bases). The V end was cut by 4 bases, the J end by 9 bases, with 16 bases between. Germline V CDR1 and CDR2: MGHRA, YSYEKL. This CDR3 contains 14 residues. The CDR3 spells CASSRDAGAGEQFF. The CDR3 DNA follows: TGCGCCAGCAGCCGAGATGCGGGGGCGGGTGAGCAGTTCTTC.

This clonotype was picked up many times. J is TRBJ2-7 and V is TRBV24-1, with unresolved D. Trimming removed 6 bases at V and 4 bases at J, with 12 bases between. The CDR3 length is 13 residues. CDR1 KGHDR and CDR2 SFDVKD come from the germline V gene. As DNA, the CDR3 is TGTGCCACCAGTAACGACGGTTCATACGAGCAGTACTTC. Encoded protein: CATSNDGSYEQYF.

This clonotype was counted ten times or more. The J gene is TRBJ2-7, the V gene TRBV20-1, with TRBD2 matching 10 bases. Germline CDR1 DFQATT, CDR2 SNEGSKA (reference sequence). The ends lost 3 bases at V and 5 bases at J; junction bases unmatched: 7. CDR3 size: 14 residues. CDR3 in amino acids: CSASRTSGYDEQYF. The CDR3 DNA sequence: TGCAGTGCTAGTAGGACTAGCGGATACGACGAGCAGTACTTC.

This clonotype showed up many times. This chain links TRBV24-1 with TRBJ2-7, with unresolved D. Germline V lookup: CDR1 KGHDR, CDR2 SFDVKD. This CDR3 has 14 residues. V was cut by 7 bases and J by 2 bases, with 14 bases left in between. DNA for the CDR3: TGTGCCACCAGCGAGAATGGAGCCACCTACGAGCAGTACTTC. Its translation: CATSENGATYEQYF.

The sample holds many counts of this clonotype. The chain has TRBV7-9 and TRBJ2-7, with 9 nucleotides matching TRBD1. In germline, CDR1 is SEHNR, CDR2 FQNEAQ (reference sequence). The CDR3 totals 14 residues. Trimming took 5 bases from V and 5 from J; bases not matched to a gene: 7. DNA of the CDR3: TGTGCCAGCAGCGCTACAGGGGGCATCCACGAGCAGTACTTC. This encodes CASSATGGIHEQYF. Together with reference TRBV7-9 and TRBJ2-7, the CDR3 gives the full variable domain: DTGVSQNPRHKITKRGQNVTFRCDPISEHNRLYWYRQTLGQGPEFLTYFQNEAQLEKSRLLSDRFSAERPKGSFSTLEIQRTEQGDSAMYLCASSATGGIHEQYFGPGTRLTVT.

A note on this clonotype: This likely comes from a read error, as the CDR3 has no conserved phenylalanine or tryptophan at its end. Because the CDR3's place on the DNA is in doubt, the DNA is left out and the CDR3 is given as listed by TCRdb. The chain has TRBV11-2 and TRBJ2-6. CDR1 is SGHAT, CDR2 FQNNGV, per germline. The CDR3 contains 8 residues when both ends are counted. The CDR3 loop reads CASSPSTS.

This clonotype came up many times. V and J are TRBV4-1 and TRBJ1-2, with unresolved D. Trimming stripped 1 base from V and 8 bases from J, with 14 bases between. The CDR3 has 14 amino acids. Per the germline V gene, CDR1 is MGHRA and CDR2 is YSYEKL. The CDR3 DNA is TGCGCCAGCAGCCAAGCGGTTTCACTTCGCGGCTACACCTTC. Residues: CASSQAVSLRGYTF.

This clonotype was recorded at least ten times. The chain recombines TRBV12-3 or TRBV12-4 with TRBJ1-5; D not resolved. V was shortened by 8 bases and J by 0 bases, with 5 bases between the two germline ends. The length of the CDR3 is 12 residues. CDR3 DNA sequence: TGTGCCAGCGTATTTAGCAATCAGCCCCAGCATTTT. It translates to CASVFSNQPQHF.

The chain combines TRBV15 with TRBJ1-3; 7 bases map to TRBD1. The CDR3 length is 15 residues. V shed 2 bases and J 2 bases; nucleotides not matched to a gene: 3. CDR1 and CDR2 (germline): LNHNV, YYDKDF (reference sequence). CDR3 sequence: CATSRQGGPGNTIYF. Here the CDR3 DNA reads TGTGCCACCAGCAGACAGGGGGGCCCTGGAAACACCATATATTTT. Supplemented by reference TRBV15 and TRBJ1-3, the full variable domain reads DAMVIQNPRYQVTQFGKPVTLSCSQTLNHNVMYWYQQKSSQAPKLLFHYYDKDFNNEADTPDNFQSRRPNTSFCFLDIRSPGLGDTAMYLCATSRQGGPGNTIYFGEGSWLTVV.

This clonotype has a count of ten or more. V is TRBV7-8 and J is TRBJ2-5; 9 positions agree with TRBD2. V gave up 2 bases and J gave up 6 bases; unmatched junction bases: 7. Germline V gene data show CDR1 as SGHVS and CDR2 as FQNEAQ. The CDR3 contains 15 residues. The chain's CDR3 is CASSLTLAGTKTQYF. The CDR3 coding sequence is TGTGCCAGCAGCTTAACACTAGCGGGTACGAAGACCCAGTACTTC.

This chain connects TRBV12-5 to TRBJ1-1, with a weak D call TRBD1 (5 bases). Germline V lookup: CDR1 LGHNT, CDR2 FRNRAP. The length of the CDR3 is 16 residues. CDR3 in amino acids: CASSLGRGSMNTEAFF. The CDR3 DNA sequence: TGTGCCAGCAGTTTAGGGAGGGGAAGCATGAACACTGAAGCTTTCTTT.

In its sample, this clonotype was seen many times. This chain joins TRBV19 and TRBJ2-2, with 8 bases lining up with TRBD1. The germline gives CDR1 LNHDA, CDR2 SQIVND (reference sequence). With V trimmed by 5 bases and J by 7 bases, 9 bases remained unmatched. The CDR3 is made up of 15 amino acids. The CDR3 nucleotides are TGTGCCAGTAGTGCTCGGACAGGGCTCCACGGGGAGCTGTTTTTT. It specifies CASSARTGLHGELFF.